This T cell receptor (beta chain) was recorded in a study of blood T cell repertoires in COVID-19. CDR1 and CDR2 (germline): SGHTA, FQGNSA. The CDR3 covers 12 residues. Trimming pared 5 bases from V and 9 bases from J, leaving 13 bases between. Sequenced by immunoSEQ multiplex PCR; TCRdb stores in-frame clones only, minus some. Here the sample spans 200,000 to 250,000 clones, 70% to 90% being singletons. The clonotype comes from a woman aged 40 to 50 with acute COVID-19. The material sequenced was PBMCs or T cells enriched from blood (not recorded which). The chain recombines TRBV7-2 with TRBJ1-2; possible D gene TRBD1, 5 bases. The CDR3 sequence: CASSIQGSSYTF. The CDR3 DNA follows: TGTGCCAGCAGCATCCAGGGTAGTAGCTACACCTTC.